This TCR beta chain was recovered during a study of cytomegalovirus exposure and HLA in healthy donors. Study-level information: The approximately 110 validation repertoires used a platform that matched the one used for the roughly 700 first-cohort repertoires, as a later analysis reported.

The germline CDR1 and CDR2 sequences are GTSNPN and SVGIG (reference sequence). V lost 8 bases and J lost 6; bases outside the gene matches: 5. The CDR3 has 13 amino acids. Sequencing used immunoSEQ multiplex PCR; TCRdb keeps in-frame clones, though not all of them. Of fewer than 90,000 clones listed, 90% to 96% are singletons. This TCR came from a man younger than 35 in good health and CMV-seropositive. The chain carries TRBV30 and TRBJ2-3; 13 bases fit TRBD2. The specimen was PBMCs. CDR3 amino acids: CAARLAGGDTQYF. In DNA, the CDR3 is TGTGCCGCCCGACTAGCGGGAGGCGATACGCAGTATTTT.